This T cell receptor (beta chain) was sequenced during a study of cytomegalovirus exposure and HLA in healthy donors. General study results and limits: It was reported that the classifier diagnosed cytomegalovirus status with high specificity and sensitivity in both the original and validation cohorts.

The PCR contained 60 Vbeta and 13 Jbeta primers. The repertoire was sequenced with immunoSEQ multiplex PCR; TCRdb's copy has only in-frame clones and lacks some. The ten most abundant clones cover more than 1% of a sample with more than 95,000 clones. Comments on this clone: The target antigen is unknown.

The sequenced sample was PBMCs. This sequence was found in a man between 18 and 29 years old in good health and CMV-seronegative.

For the CDR3, the DNA is TGTGCCTGGAGTGTACTTGGAGAGGAAGCAGATACGCAGTATTTT. This encodes CAWSVLGEEADTQYF. V is TRBV30 and J is TRBJ2-3, with D unresolved. The CDR3 spans 15 residues. Germline-derived CDR1 and CDR2 are GTSNPN and SVGIG (reference sequence). Trimming removed 0 bases from V and 4 bases from J, with 14 bases in between.